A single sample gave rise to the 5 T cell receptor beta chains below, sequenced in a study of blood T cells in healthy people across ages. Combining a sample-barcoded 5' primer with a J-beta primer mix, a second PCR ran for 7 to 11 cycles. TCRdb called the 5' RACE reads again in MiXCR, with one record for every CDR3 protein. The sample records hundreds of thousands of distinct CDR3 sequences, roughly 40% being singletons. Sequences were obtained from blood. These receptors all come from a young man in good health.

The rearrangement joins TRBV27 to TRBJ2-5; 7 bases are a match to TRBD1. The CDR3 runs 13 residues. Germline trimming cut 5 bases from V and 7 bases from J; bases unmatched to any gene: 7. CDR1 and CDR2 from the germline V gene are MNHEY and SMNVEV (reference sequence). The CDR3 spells CASSTGTERTQYF. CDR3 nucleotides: TGTGCCAGCAGTACCGGGACAGAACGGACCCAGTACTTC.

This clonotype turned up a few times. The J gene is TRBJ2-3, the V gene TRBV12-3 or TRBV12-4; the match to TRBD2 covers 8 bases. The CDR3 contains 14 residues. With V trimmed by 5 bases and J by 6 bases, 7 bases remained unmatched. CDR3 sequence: CASSRRTSQDTQYF. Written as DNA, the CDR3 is TGTGCCAGCAGTCGCAGGACTAGCCAGGATACGCAGTATTTT.

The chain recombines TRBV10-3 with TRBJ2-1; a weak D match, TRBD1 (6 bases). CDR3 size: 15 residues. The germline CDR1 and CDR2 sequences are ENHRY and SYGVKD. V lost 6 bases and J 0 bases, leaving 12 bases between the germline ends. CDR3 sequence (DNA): TGTGCCATCAGGGGACAAACGAGCTCCTACAATGAGCAGTTCTTC. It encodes CAIRGQTSSYNEQFF.

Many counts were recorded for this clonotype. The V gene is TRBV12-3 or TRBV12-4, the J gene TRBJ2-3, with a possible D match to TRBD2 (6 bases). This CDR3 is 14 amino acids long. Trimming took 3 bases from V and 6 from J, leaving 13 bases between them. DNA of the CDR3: TGTGCCAGCAGTTTTGGAGGGGTTCAGGATACGCAGTATTTT. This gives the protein CASSFGGVQDTQYF.

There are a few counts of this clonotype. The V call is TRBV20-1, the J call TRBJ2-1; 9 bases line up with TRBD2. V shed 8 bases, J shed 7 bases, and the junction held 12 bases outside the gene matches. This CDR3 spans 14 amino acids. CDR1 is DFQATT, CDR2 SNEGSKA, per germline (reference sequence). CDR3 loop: CSLTGTSGRNEQFF. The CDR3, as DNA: TGCAGTCTTACAGGAACTAGCGGGCGAAATGAGCAGTTCTTC.